The next 25 T cell receptor beta chains were all read from a single sample in a study of OX40 agonist ivuxolimab in advanced cancers. Sequencing used immunoSEQ multiplex PCR; TCRdb keeps in-frame clones, though not all of them. The data hold under 65,000 clones, with under 95% observed a single time. The sample consisted of CD4+ or CD8+ T cells sorted from blood, taken in a trial of the OX40 agonist ivuxolimab. These receptors were taken from an adult with an advanced solid tumor such as melanoma, head and neck, liver or kidney cancer.

Here the CDR3 DNA reads TGCGCCAGCAGTGGGTATAGGACCGGTGCGCAGTATTTT. Protein sequence: CASSGYRTGAQYF. The chain combines TRBV10-1 with TRBJ2-3; D uncertain. CDR1 is WNHNN and CDR2 is SYGVQD in the germline V gene (reference sequence). CDR3 size: 13 residues. The V gene lost 4 bases and the J gene lost 10 bases, with 15 bases spanning the gap.

The gene calls are TRBV12-5 and TRBJ2-2, with D tentatively TRBD2 (5 bases). CDR3 length equals 16 residues. Trimming removed 1 base from V and 6 bases from J, with 15 bases in between. Germline V gives CDR1 LGHNT, CDR2 FRNRAP. The CDR3: CASGLAHLGSPGELFF. The DNA of the CDR3 is TGTGCTAGTGGTTTGGCCCATCTGGGGAGTCCCGGGGAGCTGTTTTTT. Full variable domain (outside the CDR3, taken from reference TRBV12-5 and TRBJ2-2): DARVTQTPRHKVTEMGQEVTMRCQPILGHNTVFWYRQTMMQGLELLAYFRNRAPLDDSGMPKDRFSAEMPDATLATLKIQPSEPRDSAVYFCASGLAHLGSPGELFFGEGSRLTVL.

The gene calls are TRBV29-1 and TRBJ2-7; D is possibly TRBD1 (6 bases). Germline CDR1 reads SQVTM; CDR2 reads ANQGSEA. Trimming shortened V by 2 bases and J by 1 base, and 12 bases separated the two germline ends. This CDR3 is 14 amino acids long. Here the CDR3 reads CSVENRVPSYEQYF. The CDR3 DNA follows: TGCAGCGTTGAAAACAGGGTACCATCCTACGAGCAGTACTTC.

This sequence joins TRBV30 and TRBJ1-4, with 9 bases fitting TRBD1. Germline V gene lookup returns CDR1 GTSNPN and CDR2 SVGIG (reference sequence). CDR3 size: 14 residues. Unmatched junction bases numbered 5, after V lost 4 bases and J lost 5 bases. The CDR3 nucleotides are TGTGCCTGGACCGTCGACAGGGGGAATGAAAAACTGTTTTTT. It codes for CAWTVDRGNEKLFF.

The chain combines TRBV7-9 with TRBJ2-7; TRBD1 is a possible D gene (8 bases). The CDR3 loop spans 13 amino acids. Trimming removed 10 bases from V and 4 bases from J, with 17 bases in between. Germline V gene data show CDR1 as SEHNR and CDR2 as FQNEAQ (reference sequence). Here the CDR3 DNA reads TGTGCCATAGGGGGGGACAGGATTTACGAGCAGTACTTC. Translated, it gives CAIGGDRIYEQYF.

V is TRBV27 and J is TRBJ2-1; TRBD2 agrees at 10 bases. V lost 6 bases and J lost 6; bases outside the gene matches: 8. This CDR3 is built from 15 residues. Germline values: CDR1 MNHEY, CDR2 SMNVEV (reference sequence). In nucleotides, the CDR3 is TGTGCCAGCAGGAAAGCGGGAGGGCCCTCCAATGAGCAGTTCTTC. It specifies CASRKAGGPSNEQFF.

The rearrangement uses TRBV6-5 and TRBJ2-1; TRBD2 matches 9 bases. The V and J ends lost 3 bases and 6 bases, in that order; junction bases with no gene match: 3. The length of the CDR3 is 14 residues. Germline lookup yields CDR1 MNHEY and CDR2 SVGAGI. The CDR3 region has the DNA TGTGCCAGCAGTTATAGGCGGGAGGGCAATGAGCAGTTCTTC. It codes for CASSYRREGNEQFF.

The chain couples TRBV6-5 to TRBJ2-2, with D hard to call. The V end was cut by 5 bases, the J end by 1 base, with 8 bases between. The CDR3 covers 14 residues. Looked up from germline, CDR1 is MNHEY and CDR2 is SVGAGI. In DNA, the CDR3 is TGTGCCAGCAGTCAACAGCTGAACACCGGGGAGCTGTTTTTT. It encodes CASSQQLNTGELFF.

The chain joins TRBV18 to TRBJ2-1; 9 nucleotides align to TRBD2. Germline V CDR1 and CDR2: KGHSH, LQKENI. This CDR3 contains 19 residues. Unmatched junction bases numbered 10, after V lost 1 base and J lost 0 bases. CDR3 sequence reads: CASSPRLADTASSYNEQFF. DNA of the CDR3: TGTGCCAGCTCACCACGACTAGCGGATACTGCGAGCTCCTACAATGAGCAGTTCTTC.

The J gene is TRBJ2-5, the V gene TRBV6-5; 7 positions match TRBD1. Looked up from germline, CDR1 is MNHEY and CDR2 is SVGAGI. This CDR3 has 14 amino acids. V lost 5 bases and J lost 5; bases outside the gene matches: 8. DNA of the CDR3: TGTGCCAGCAGTGAGCAGGGGGTCACGGAGACCCAGTACTTC. Translating it yields CASSEQGVTETQYF.

The genes are TRBV30 and TRBJ1-2; TRBD1 matches 10 bases. The J segment lost 7 bases and the V segment lost 2 bases, leaving 4 bases of the junction unmatched. The CDR3 has 13 amino acids. Germline lookup yields CDR1 GTSNPN and CDR2 SVGIG (reference sequence). Written as DNA, the CDR3 is TGTGCCTGGAGTTCCGGGACAGGGGCTGGCTACACCTTC. It yields the protein CAWSSGTGAGYTF.

The chain is built from TRBV6-5 and TRBJ1-1; TRBD1 aligns across 9 bases. This CDR3 region has 14 residues. V was pared by 7 bases and J by 4 bases, with 7 bases of the junction left unmatched. Germline lookup yields CDR1 MNHEY and CDR2 SVGAGI. The CDR3 loop is CASNRQGVRTEAFF. In DNA, the CDR3 is TGTGCCAGCAACCGACAGGGGGTCCGCACTGAAGCTTTCTTT.

V is TRBV19 and J is TRBJ2-6; D perhaps matches TRBD1 (5 bases). The CDR3 is made up of 16 amino acids. The V and J ends lost 1 base and 3 bases respectively, with 10 bases between them. Germline assignment: CDR1 LNHDA and CDR2 SQIVND (reference sequence). CDR3 coding DNA: TGTGCCAGTAGTATAGTGTGGGGCGTTGGGGCCAACGTCCTGACTTTC. This encodes CASSIVWGVGANVLTF.

The V call is TRBV7-2, the J call TRBJ2-3; 9 bases line up with TRBD2. Germline values: CDR1 SGHTA, CDR2 FQGNSA. This CDR3 has 15 residues. Trimming at V came to 1 base and at J to 4 bases, leaving 3 bases not matched to a gene. CDR3 sequence reads: CASSLVSGSADTQYF. The CDR3 nucleotides are TGTGCCAGCAGCTTAGTTAGCGGGAGCGCAGATACGCAGTATTTT.

V usage is TRBV7-8 and J usage is TRBJ2-7; possibly TRBD1 or TRBD2 for D (6 bases each). Deletions cut 1 base from V and 0 bases from J, with 10 bases between. The CDR3 sequence is 15 residues long. Germline V gene data show CDR1 as SGHVS and CDR2 as FQNEAQ. The CDR3 protein is CASSLEGGSSYEQYF. Written as DNA, the CDR3 is TGTGCCAGCAGCTTAGAAGGGGGGAGCTCCTACGAGCAGTACTTC.

J is TRBJ2-3 and V is TRBV7-9; D call uncertain. The germline CDR1 and CDR2 sequences are SEHNR and FQNEAQ (reference sequence). The CDR3 runs 16 residues. The V end lost 4 bases, the J end lost 5 bases, and 19 bases lay between the germline ends. CDR3 coding DNA: TGTGCCAGCAGCTACGATAGGACCCCGCCGGGAGATACGCAGTATTTT. This sequence encodes CASSYDRTPPGDTQYF.

The rearrangement links TRBV14 to TRBJ2-7; D uncertain. Germline V lookup: CDR1 SGHDN, CDR2 FVKESK. The CDR3 consists of 9 residues. Trimming left V 0 bases short and J 9 bases short, with 0 bases between. The CDR3 coding sequence is TGTGCCAGCAGCCAAGAGCAGTACTTC. Residues: CASSQEQYF.

This rearrangement joins TRBV25-1 to TRBJ1-5; D unclear. This CDR3 has 12 residues. In germline, CDR1 is MGHDK, CDR2 SYGVNS. V was cut by 0 bases and J by 4 bases, with 1 base left in between. The CDR3 DNA follows: TGTGCCAGCAGTGAATATAATCAGCCCCAGCATTTT. It is translated as CASSEYNQPQHF.

This chain links TRBV27 with TRBJ2-2; no definite D call. This CDR3 comprises 15 residues. Deletions cut 6 bases from V and 0 bases from J, with 11 bases between. Germline lookup yields CDR1 MNHEY and CDR2 SMNVEV (reference sequence). The CDR3 here is CASRHRQSNTGELFF. Here the CDR3 DNA reads TGTGCCAGCAGACATCGCCAGTCGAACACCGGGGAGCTGTTTTTT.

This rearrangement joins TRBV27 to TRBJ2-7, with D perhaps matching TRBD2 (6 bases). The CDR3 runs to 15 residues. CDR1 and CDR2 from the germline V gene are MNHEY and SMNVEV (reference sequence). Trimming took 4 bases from V and 1 from J, leaving 14 bases between them. The CDR3 coding sequence is TGTGCCAGCAGTTCCGCCGGGGGTAAGTCCTACGAGCAGTACTTC. It specifies CASSSAGGKSYEQYF.

The chain combines TRBV19 with TRBJ2-7; 7 bases align to TRBD1. This CDR3 contains 15 residues. CDR1 is LNHDA and CDR2 is SQIVND in the germline V gene (reference sequence). V lost 4 bases, J lost 4 bases, and 10 bases stayed unmatched. CDR3 residues: CASSKMETGTYEQYF. The CDR3 DNA reads TGTGCCAGTAGTAAAATGGAGACAGGGACGTACGAGCAGTACTTC.

This rearrangement joins TRBV29-1 to TRBJ2-3, with 12 bases fitting TRBD1. The CDR3 is 15 amino acids. CDR1 and CDR2 (germline): SQVTM, ANQGSEA. V trimming: 4 bases; J trimming: 2 bases; junction bases outside the gene matches: 4. CDR3 region: CSVGGTGGFTDTQYF. DNA of the CDR3: TGCAGCGTTGGGGGGACAGGGGGCTTCACAGATACGCAGTATTTT.

J is TRBJ2-5 and V is TRBV12-5; either TRBD1 or TRBD2 may supply D (5 bases each). The V gene's germline CDR1 is LGHNT and CDR2 FRNRAP. Between the trimmed V and J ends, which lost 7 bases and 3 bases, there was a span of 15 bases. The length of the CDR3 is 14 residues. In DNA form, the CDR3 reads TGTGCTAGTGCCTACATTGGGGGTGAAGAGACCCAGTACTTC. Protein product: CASAYIGGEETQYF.

The J gene is TRBJ2-1, the V gene TRBV27; 9 bases map to TRBD2. CDR3 length: 16 residues. In germline, CDR1 is MNHEY, CDR2 SMNVEV (reference sequence). V shed 4 bases, J shed 0 bases, and the junction held 4 bases outside the gene matches. CDR3 coding DNA: TGTGCCAGCAGTTCTAGCGGGGCCCTCTCCTACAATGAGCAGTTCTTC. It translates to CASSSSGALSYNEQFF.

The gene calls are TRBV10-3 and TRBJ1-4, with 8 bases fitting TRBD1. The CDR3 extends over 16 amino acids. Germline CDR1 reads ENHRY; CDR2 reads SYGVKD. The J segment lost 7 bases and the V segment lost 6 bases, leaving 13 bases of the junction unmatched. CDR3: CAIRPSGGQGVEKLFF. The CDR3 bases are TGTGCCATCAGACCCTCAGGGGGCCAGGGCGTTGAAAAACTGTTTTTT.